These T cell receptor beta chains were read from a single sample in a study of T cell responses to AZD1222 COVID-19 vaccine. The protocol was immunoSEQ multiplex PCR, while the TCRdb copy is restricted to in-frame clones and leaves out a portion. The sample shows around 130,000 clones, more than 70% of them seen only once. Sequences were derived from peripheral blood, sampled 28 days after the second AZD1222 dose. The receptor source for this set is an adult who received the AZD1222 COVID-19 vaccine. CDR3s include the opening cysteine and the closing phenylalanine or tryptophan. The order of the fields is J gene, D gene, clone size, V gene, CDR3 DNA, CDR3 protein. A D gene is named only where the DNA matches it firmly. The size entry is marked missing in some rows and otherwise reads once, few, many or a size class.

j_call: TRBJ2-1; d_call: -; clone_size: -; v_call: TRBV6-5; cdr3_nt: TGTGCCAGCAGTTACTCGAACAGGGATTACAATGAGCAGTTCTTC; cdr3_aa: CASSYSNRDYNEQFF
j_call: TRBJ2-1; d_call: TRBD2; clone_size: -; v_call: TRBV4-1; cdr3_nt: TGCGCCAGCAGCCAGCGGACTAGCGGGGGGGCAAATGAGCAGTTCTTC; cdr3_aa: CASSQRTSGGANEQFF
j_call: TRBJ2-7; d_call: TRBD2; clone_size: -; v_call: TRBV7-2; cdr3_nt: TGTGCCAGCAGCTTAAGGCCTGGACTAGTCCACGAGCAGTACTTC; cdr3_aa: CASSLRPGLVHEQYF
j_call: TRBJ2-7; d_call: -; clone_size: -; v_call: TRBV5-1; cdr3_nt: TGCGCCAGCAGCTTGGAGCGGCGCGAGCAGTACTTC; cdr3_aa: CASSLERREQYF
j_call: TRBJ2-7; d_call: -; clone_size: few; v_call: TRBV2; cdr3_nt: TGTGCCAGCAGTGAAAGACGGCTTTACGAGCAGTACTTC; cdr3_aa: CASSERRLYEQYF
j_call: TRBJ2-2; d_call: -; clone_size: -; v_call: TRBV19; cdr3_nt: TGTGCCAGTCCCTCCGGGGCCGGGGAGCTGTTTTTT; cdr3_aa: CASPSGAGELFF
j_call: TRBJ1-2; d_call: -; clone_size: -; v_call: TRBV16; cdr3_nt: TGTGCCAGCAGCTCCGCCCCACTTGTTGGTAGCGGCTACACCTTC; cdr3_aa: CASSSAPLVGSGYTF
j_call: TRBJ2-6; d_call: -; clone_size: -; v_call: TRBV5-8; cdr3_nt: TGTGCCAGCAGCGGGGGCCGGGACTCTGGGGCCAACGTCCTGACTTTC; cdr3_aa: CASSGGRDSGANVLTF
j_call: TRBJ2-4; d_call: -; clone_size: few; v_call: TRBV5-6; cdr3_nt: TGTGCCAGCAGCCCCGGTTCTCTAGCCAAAAACATTCAGTACTTC; cdr3_aa: CASSPGSLAKNIQYF
j_call: TRBJ2-3; d_call: -; clone_size: -; v_call: TRBV4-1; cdr3_nt: TGCGCCAGCAGCGCGAGATCAGATACGCAGTATTTT; cdr3_aa: CASSARSDTQYF
j_call: TRBJ2-5; d_call: TRBD2; clone_size: -; v_call: TRBV24-1; cdr3_nt: TGTGCCACCAGTGATAAAAGGACTAGCGGGACAGAGACCCAGTACTTC; cdr3_aa: CATSDKRTSGTETQYF
j_call: TRBJ2-4; d_call: -; clone_size: -; v_call: TRBV7-7; cdr3_nt: TGTGCTAGCAGCTTAGCTAGGGAGTTAGCCAAAAACATTCAGTACTTC; cdr3_aa: CASSLARELAKNIQYF
j_call: TRBJ2-1; d_call: TRBD1; clone_size: -; v_call: TRBV5-6; cdr3_nt: TGTGCCAGCAGCCTACCGGGACAGGGGTCCTACAATGAGCAGTTCTTC; cdr3_aa: CASSLPGQGSYNEQFF
j_call: TRBJ1-1; d_call: -; clone_size: -; v_call: TRBV29-1; cdr3_nt: TGCAGCGTTGAGGTGACAAGAAACACTGAAGCTTTCTTT; cdr3_aa: CSVEVTRNTEAFF
j_call: TRBJ2-3; d_call: TRBD1; clone_size: -; v_call: TRBV7-2; cdr3_nt: TGTGCCAGCAGCCGTGGCGGGCAGGGGGCAGATACGCAGTATTTT; cdr3_aa: CASSRGGQGADTQYF
j_call: TRBJ2-3; d_call: -; clone_size: -; v_call: TRBV7-2; cdr3_nt: TGTGCCAGCAGCCAACGGGCTGAGCGGGATACGCAGTATTTT; cdr3_aa: CASSQRAERDTQYF
j_call: TRBJ1-2; d_call: TRBD1; clone_size: -; v_call: TRBV24-1; cdr3_nt: TGTGCCACCAGTGCGGGACAGGGGACCTATGGCTACACCTTC; cdr3_aa: CATSAGQGTYGYTF
j_call: TRBJ1-5; d_call: TRBD1; clone_size: -; v_call: TRBV19; cdr3_nt: TGTGCCAGTAGTATGGGGACAGGGTGGAATCAGCCCCAGCATTTT; cdr3_aa: CASSMGTGWNQPQHF
j_call: TRBJ2-3; d_call: -; clone_size: -; v_call: TRBV29-1; cdr3_nt: TGCAGCGTTTTTGGGAAGGCAGATACGCAGTATTTT; cdr3_aa: CSVFGKADTQYF
j_call: TRBJ1-2; d_call: -; clone_size: -; v_call: TRBV2; cdr3_nt: TGTGCCAGCCTCAACAATATGGGCTATGGCTACACCTTC; cdr3_aa: CASLNNMGYGYTF
j_call: TRBJ2-7; d_call: -; clone_size: -; v_call: TRBV4-1; cdr3_nt: TGCGCCAGCAGCCAAAGCCCCCCTATGAGCGTGTTAACCTACGAGCAGTACTTC; cdr3_aa: CASSQSPPMSVLTYEQYF
j_call: TRBJ1-2; d_call: -; clone_size: -; v_call: TRBV15; cdr3_nt: TGTGCCACCAGCAGAGATGGTAGGGAGGAGGGCTACACCTTC; cdr3_aa: CATSRDGREEGYTF